The TCR beta chain described here comes from a study of T cell responses to AZD1222 COVID-19 vaccine. CDR3 length equals 14 residues. The germline gives CDR1 LGHNT, CDR2 FRNRAP. The V gene end was trimmed by 6 bases and the J gene end by 11 bases; junction bases not matched to a gene: 15. A word on this clone: What it binds is unknown.

Study-wide results and caveats: Targeting of unmutated variant regions was reportedly seen in nearly half of spike-specific TCRs. Repertoire collection took place solely once the T cell response had peaked. The donor cohort was predominantly white British with a female majority, and clonal diversity may have been underestimated.

Data came from immunoSEQ multiplex PCR; TCRdb stores just in-frame clones and leaves some out. The table has 80,000 to 95,000 clones, about nine tenths seen once. The clonotype originates from an adult in good health. The sample here was peripheral blood, taken on day 0 of MenACWY control vaccination. The chain employs TRBV12-5 and TRBJ1-1, with 7 positions matching TRBD1. CDR3 amino acids: CASGPGTALLGAFF. The DNA for the CDR3 is TGTGCTAGTGGCCCAGGGACAGCTCTATTAGGGGCTTTCTTT.